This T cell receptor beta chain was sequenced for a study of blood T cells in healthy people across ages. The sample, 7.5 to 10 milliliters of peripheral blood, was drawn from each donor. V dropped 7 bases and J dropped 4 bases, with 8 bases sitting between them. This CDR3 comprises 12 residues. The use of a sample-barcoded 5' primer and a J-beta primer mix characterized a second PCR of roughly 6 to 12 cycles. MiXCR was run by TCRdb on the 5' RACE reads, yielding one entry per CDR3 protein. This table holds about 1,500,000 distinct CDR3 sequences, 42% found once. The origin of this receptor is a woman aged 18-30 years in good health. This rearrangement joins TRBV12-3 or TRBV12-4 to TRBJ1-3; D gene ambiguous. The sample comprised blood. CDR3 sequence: CASIGLGNTIYF. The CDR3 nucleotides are TGTGCCAGCATTGGTTTAGGAAACACCATATATTTT.